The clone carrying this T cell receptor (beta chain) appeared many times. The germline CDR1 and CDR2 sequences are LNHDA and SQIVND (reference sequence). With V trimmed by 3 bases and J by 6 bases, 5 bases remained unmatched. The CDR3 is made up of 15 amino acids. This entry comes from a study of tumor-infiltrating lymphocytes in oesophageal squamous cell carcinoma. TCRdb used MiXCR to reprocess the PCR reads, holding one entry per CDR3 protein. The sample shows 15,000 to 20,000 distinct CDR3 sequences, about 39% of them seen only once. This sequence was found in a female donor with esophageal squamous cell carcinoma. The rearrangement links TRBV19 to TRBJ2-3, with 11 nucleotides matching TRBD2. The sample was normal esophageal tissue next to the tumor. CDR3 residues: CASSMTSGTVDTQYF. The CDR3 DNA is TGTGCCAGTAGTATGACTAGCGGGACAGTCGATACGCAGTATTTT.